This TCR beta chain emerged from a study of blood T cell repertoires in COVID-19. Method: immunoSEQ multiplex PCR; TCRdb's copy keeps in-frame clones and lacks some. The table records approximately 190,000 clones, 70% to 85% of them present only once. CDR1 and CDR2 (germline): SGHRS, YFSETQ. The CDR3 totals 15 residues. The ends lost 1 base at V and 6 bases at J; junction bases unmatched: 8. Only one count was recorded for this clone. Sequenced input: peripheral blood. The chain recombines TRBV5-1 with TRBJ2-7; 9 bases match TRBD1. The receptor comes from a human donor with acute or convalescent COVID-19. The donor label of this sample is uncertain. The CDR3 coding sequence is TGCGCCAGCAGCTTGTCCAGGGACAGGGCGTCCGAGCAGTACTTC. This gives the protein CASSLSRDRASEQYF.